These 32 T cell receptor beta chains were all obtained from the same sample, sequenced in a study of CD4 and CD8 cells across lung adenocarcinoma regions. From the PCR reads, TCRdb called clonotypes with MiXCR, one entry per CDR3 protein. The sample includes 4,900 or so distinct CDR3 sequences, about 61% of them seen just once. Sequencing input: CD4+ T cells from the center of a lung tumor. The receptors were sampled from a male donor with lung adenocarcinoma. The CD4 and CD8 labels of this study may be unreliable.

This clonotype was observed a handful of times. The V gene is TRBV6-5, the J gene TRBJ1-6, with D unresolved. Germline CDR1 and CDR2: MNHEY and SVGAGI. This CDR3 has 16 amino acids. Between the trimmed V and J ends, which lost 4 bases and 0 bases, there was a span of 10 bases. This CDR3 is CASSFRASSYNSPLHF. CDR3 in DNA: TGTGCCAGCAGTTTTAGGGCGAGCTCCTATAATTCACCCCTCCACTTT.

The chain uses TRBV6-1 and TRBJ1-1; D not certain. Germline loops: CDR1 MNHNS, CDR2 SASEGT. This CDR3 is 13 amino acids long. V lost 7 bases and J lost 0, with 9 bases in between. Here the CDR3 DNA reads TGTGCCAGCACCTCTATCCTGAACACTGAAGCTTTCTTT. This codes for CASTSILNTEAFF.

Sample share makes this clonotype medium-sized. The V gene is TRBV12-3 or TRBV12-4, the J gene TRBJ2-2; D unresolved. The CDR3 is 12 residues long. The ends were cut back, 2 bases at V and 8 bases at J, with 6 bases in the middle. CDR3 loop: CASSLQPGELFF. CDR3 DNA sequence: TGTGCCAGCAGTTTACAGCCAGGGGAGCTGTTTTTT.

This clonotype was picked up one time. The rearrangement joins TRBV6-5 to TRBJ2-1, with D unclear. Trimming shortened V by 1 base and J by 8 bases, and 21 bases separated the two germline ends. This CDR3 comprises 17 residues. Germline CDR1 and CDR2: MNHEY and SVGAGI. CDR3 sequence: CASSYFATGGVAHEQFF. CDR3 nucleotide sequence: TGTGCCAGCAGTTACTTTGCCACGGGTGGGGTAGCCCATGAGCAGTTCTTC.

The count of this clonotype is one. V and J are TRBV12-3 or TRBV12-4 and TRBJ2-1; 11 nucleotides line up with TRBD2. The CDR3 sequence is 17 residues long. V lost 7 bases to trimming and J lost 0 bases; unmatched junction nucleotides: 8. The CDR3 loop is CASKLGLAASSYNEQFF. Written as DNA, the CDR3 is TGTGCCAGCAAGCTGGGACTAGCGGCAAGCTCCTACAATGAGCAGTTCTTC.

Judged by abundance, this clonotype is medium-sized. The chain links TRBV6-5 to TRBJ2-1; D perhaps matches TRBD2 (5 bases). In germline, CDR1 is MNHEY, CDR2 SVGAGI. Deletions cut 2 bases from V and 5 bases from J, with 10 bases between. The CDR3 loop spans 14 amino acids. In DNA form, the CDR3 reads TGTGCCAGCAGTTACCGAGGGAGAAACAATGAGCAGTTCTTC. This gives the protein CASSYRGRNNEQFF.

CDR3 nucleotide sequence: TGTGCCAGCAGTGAAAATGACCGGCCCCAGCATTTT. Residues: CASSENDRPQHF. This rearrangement joins TRBV6-1 to TRBJ1-5; D is unclear. The CDR3 is made up of 12 amino acids. The ends were cut back, 2 bases at V and 9 bases at J, with 8 bases in the middle. CDR1 is MNHNS and CDR2 is SASEGT in the germline V gene.

The table lists this clonotype with a few counts. The chain carries TRBV10-1 and TRBJ2-3, with a tentative D call TRBD1 (6 bases). This CDR3 is built from 13 residues. Trimming took off 2 bases at V and 4 bases at J, with 7 bases between the two ends. Germline-derived CDR1 and CDR2 are WNHNN and SYGVQD (reference sequence). CDR3 coding DNA: TGCGCCAGCAGTGAGCCAGGGGCAGATACGCAGTATTTT. Its translation: CASSEPGADTQYF.

The V gene is TRBV27, the J gene TRBJ2-4; no clear D gene. The ends were cut back, 6 bases at V and 13 bases at J, with 19 bases in the middle. The CDR3 totals 13 residues. Germline-derived CDR1 and CDR2 are MNHEY and SMNVEV (reference sequence). The CDR3 region has the DNA TGTGCCAGCAGGGTAGCCGGCGATGGTACGCAGTACTTC. Translation: CASRVAGDGTQYF.

This clonotype qualifies as large. The chain uses TRBV27 and TRBJ1-1; D gene ambiguous. The CDR3 is 14 amino acids. V was cut by 5 bases and J by 7 bases, with 17 bases left in between. Germline V lookup: CDR1 MNHEY, CDR2 SMNVEV (reference sequence). CDR3 coding DNA: TGTGCCAGCAGTGGATCCCCGGGTTTGCATGAAGCTTTCTTT. As protein: CASSGSPGLHEAFF.

The chain combines TRBV6-1 with TRBJ2-5; D not resolved. In germline, CDR1 is MNHNS, CDR2 SASEGT. The CDR3 is 14 residues long. CDR3 DNA sequence: TGTGCGGGCAGTGGGCGCCCCGGCCAAGAGACCCAGTACTTC. It is translated as CAGSGRPGQETQYF.

The chain combines TRBV6-1 with TRBJ2-5; 9 nucleotides line up with TRBD1. This CDR3 region has 15 residues. Germline assignment: CDR1 MNHNS and CDR2 SASEGT. V lost 7 bases and J lost 5; bases outside the gene matches: 11. The CDR3 nucleotides are TGTGCCAGCACCCGACTGGGGGACAGGGTCGAGACCCAGTACTTC. Its translation: CASTRLGDRVETQYF.

This clonotype is labeled as medium-sized. This chain's CDR3 is CPGIGRAHVF. Written as DNA, the CDR3 is TGTCCTGGGATCGGAAGAGCACACGTCTTT. The V gene is TRBV22-1, the J gene TRBJ1-1. TRBV22-1 is a known pseudogene. The CDR3 consists of 10 residues.

The chain uses TRBV6-1 and TRBJ2-5; no clear D gene. The CDR3 contains 15 residues. Trimming removed 1 base from V and 7 bases from J, with 16 bases in between. Germline loops: CDR1 MNHNS, CDR2 SASEGT. Here the CDR3 reads CASSEGSRLGVTQYF. The CDR3 coding sequence is TGTGCCAGCAGTGAAGGCTCGCGACTCGGAGTGACCCAGTACTTC.

The chain has TRBV6-1 and TRBJ1-3, with 7 bases identical to TRBD1. V lost 5 bases to trimming and J lost 3 bases; unmatched junction nucleotides: 13. The germline V gene encodes CDR1 MNHNS and CDR2 SASEGT. This CDR3 spans 17 amino acids. CDR3 loop: CASSPTGASIIGNTIYF. CDR3 DNA sequence: TGTGCCAGCAGTCCAACAGGGGCTTCCATAATTGGAAACACCATATATTTT.

The chain couples TRBV11-3 to TRBJ2-5; D possibly matches TRBD1 or TRBD2 (5 bases each). The CDR3 is 12 residues long. The V gene's germline CDR1 is SGHNT and CDR2 YENEEA. Trimming shortened V by 3 bases and J by 13 bases, and 15 bases separated the two germline ends. This CDR3 is CASSFGTSLVYF. Written as DNA, the CDR3 is TGTGCCAGCAGCTTTGGGACCTCTCTGGTGTACTTC.

This clonotype counts as large (0.1 to 1%). The chain links TRBV6-1 to TRBJ1-1; D ambiguous. The CDR3 spans 13 residues. Trimming left V 4 bases short and J 2 bases short, with 8 bases between. Germline assignment: CDR1 MNHNS and CDR2 SASEGT. The CDR3 spells CASSVAVNTEAFF. The CDR3 region has the DNA TGTGCCAGCAGTGTGGCGGTAAACACTGAAGCTTTCTTT.

The V and J genes are TRBV30 and TRBJ2-3; D may be TRBD2 (5 bases). The CDR3 loop spans 16 amino acids. CDR1 and CDR2 from the germline V gene are GTSNPN and SVGIG (reference sequence). With 2 bases removed from V and 3 bases from J, the gap between germline ends came to 18 bases. CDR3 DNA sequence: TGTGCCTGGAGTCCCCCCCCCGGGAAGGCGACAGATACGCAGTATTTT. Translating gives CAWSPPPGKATDTQYF.

The chain is built from TRBV6-4 and TRBJ2-2; no clear D gene. Germline V gene sequence: CDR1 MRHNA, CDR2 SNTAGT. CDR3 length: 14 amino acids. With 0 bases removed from V and 4 bases from J, the gap between germline ends came to 6 bases. The CDR3 region is CASSDSWFTGELFF. CDR3 bases: TGTGCCAGCAGTGACTCGTGGTTCACCGGGGAGCTGTTTTTT.

Notes on this clonotype: One end of the junction varies from germline; a read error may be responsible. The J gene is TRBJ2-1, the V gene TRBV6-1; 9 bases line up with TRBD1. The germline V gene encodes CDR1 MNHNS and CDR2 SASEGT. The CDR3 consists of 15 residues. The CDR3 DNA reads as TGTGCCAGCAGGACCGACAGGGGGAACACCGGGGAGCAGTTCTTT. Its protein is CASRTDRGNTGEQFF.

The CDR3 region is CATSRDFGRYNEQFF. The DNA of the CDR3 is TGTGCCACCAGCAGAGATTTTGGACGCTACAATGAGCAGTTCTTC. The chain combines TRBV15 with TRBJ2-1, with D hard to call. The germline V gene encodes CDR1 LNHNV and CDR2 YYDKDF (reference sequence). V was clipped by 0 bases and J by 3 bases, with 9 bases between them. The CDR3 has 15 amino acids. The full variable domain, with the rest looked up from reference TRBV15 and TRBJ2-1, is DAMVIQNPRYQVTQFGKPVTLSCSQTLNHNVMYWYQQKSSQAPKLLFHYYDKDFNNEADTPDNFQSRRPNTSFCFLDIRSPGLGDTAMYLCATSRDFGRYNEQFFGPGTRLTVL.

In DNA form, the CDR3 reads TGTGCCAGGGGGTATGGGGTCTTTAGCACAGATACGCAGTATTTT. It yields the protein CARGYGVFSTDTQYF. This sequence joins TRBV6-1 and TRBJ2-3; D not resolved. The V gene lost 9 bases and the J gene lost 0 bases, with 16 bases spanning the gap. CDR3 length: 15 residues. Germline CDR1 and CDR2: MNHNS and SASEGT.

The genes are TRBV7-2 and TRBJ2-5; perhaps TRBD2 as D (5 bases). The CDR3 runs to 14 residues. Germline V gene sequence: CDR1 SGHTA, CDR2 FQGNSA. The V end lost 5 bases, the J end lost 4 bases, and 14 bases lay between the germline ends. CDR3 sequence reads: CASSPPAGAETQYF. The CDR3 DNA reads as TGTGCCAGCAGCCCTCCCGCGGGCGCAGAGACCCAGTACTTC.

This clonotype is medium-sized in the sample. The chain is built from TRBV7-2 and TRBJ2-1; either TRBD1 or TRBD2 may fit D (6 bases each). The ends were cut back, 5 bases at V and 3 bases at J, with 17 bases in the middle. CDR1 and CDR2 (germline): SGHTA, FQGNSA. CDR3 length: 16 amino acids. The chain's CDR3 is CASSPPGGRGYNEQFF. In DNA, the CDR3 is TGTGCCAGCAGCCCCCCTGGGGGGCGAGGCTACAATGAGCAGTTCTTC.

V gene TRBV6-5 combines with J gene TRBJ2-3; D not certain. CDR3 size: 15 residues. The germline V gene encodes CDR1 MNHEY and CDR2 SVGAGI. V was trimmed by 7 bases and J by 0 bases, leaving 14 bases between them. CDR3 region: CASTLTPGSTDTQYF. The CDR3, as DNA: TGTGCCAGCACTTTGACCCCCGGGAGCACAGATACGCAGTATTTT.

This chain links TRBV7-2 with TRBJ2-3; tentative D call: TRBD2 (5 bases). Per germline, CDR1 SGHTA and CDR2 FQGNSA. This CDR3 is built from 14 residues. V lost 1 base and J lost 4, with 9 bases in between. This CDR3 reads CASSLGLAADTQYF. CDR3 nucleotides: TGTGCCAGCAGCTTAGGGCTAGCTGCAGATACGCAGTATTTT.

Regarding this clonotype: At one boundary the junction diverges from the germline segment, which might be a read error. The gene calls are TRBV6-1 and TRBJ2-3; TRBD2 is a possible D gene (7 bases). Germline-derived CDR1 and CDR2 are MNHNS and SASEGT. There are 14 residues in the CDR3. The DNA for the CDR3 is TGTGCGGGCAGTGGGGGGGGCGGCCCAGATACGCAGTATTTC. Translation: CAGSGGGGPDTQYF.

The chain employs TRBV6-5 and TRBJ2-1, with D unclear. This CDR3 is built from 13 residues. Trimming removed 0 bases at V and 8 bases at J, with 8 bases between. The germline V gene has CDR1 MNHEY and CDR2 SVGAGI. The CDR3 loop is CASSYSIWDEQFF. CDR3 DNA: TGTGCCAGCAGTTACTCGATATGGGATGAGCAGTTCTTC.

J is TRBJ2-4 and V is TRBV24-1; D possibly matches TRBD1 or TRBD2 (5 bases each). Germline CDR1 is KGHDR and CDR2 is SFDVKD. Trimming stripped 4 bases from V and 0 bases from J, with 21 bases between. This CDR3 comprises 19 residues. The CDR3 is CATSDRRCSGLGAKNIQYF. CDR3 nucleotides: TGTGCCACCAGTGACCGCCGTTGCTCGGGGCTGGGAGCCAAAAACATTCAGTACTTC.

This clonotype was found once. The chain carries TRBV6-1 and TRBJ2-1, with a possible D match to TRBD2 (6 bases). The V end was cut by 6 bases, the J end by 7 bases, with 16 bases between. The length of the CDR3 is 14 residues. The germline CDR1 and CDR2 sequences are MNHNS and SASEGT. CDR3 amino acids: CASSPGGAPNEQFF. The CDR3 nucleotides are TGTGCCAGCAGCCCCGGAGGGGCTCCGAATGAGCAGTTCTTC.

This clonotype is termed large. This chain connects TRBV27 to TRBJ2-3; D gene uncertain. Looked up from germline, CDR1 is MNHEY and CDR2 is SMNVEV (reference sequence). V lost 0 bases and J lost 4, with 5 bases in between. This CDR3 has 13 residues. As DNA, the CDR3 is TGTGCCAGCAGTTTATCCCGCCCAGATACGCAGTATTTT. Translated: CASSLSRPDTQYF.

The chain combines TRBV7-8 with TRBJ2-5; D possibly corresponds to TRBD2 (5 bases). V lost 1 base to trimming and J lost 5 bases, with 14 bases between them. The CDR3 is 15 amino acids. The germline CDR1 and CDR2 sequences are SGHVS and FQNEAQ. The CDR3 protein is CASSLGGLEVETQYF. The DNA for the CDR3 is TGTGCCAGCAGCTTAGGAGGACTCGAGGTCGAGACCCAGTACTTC.